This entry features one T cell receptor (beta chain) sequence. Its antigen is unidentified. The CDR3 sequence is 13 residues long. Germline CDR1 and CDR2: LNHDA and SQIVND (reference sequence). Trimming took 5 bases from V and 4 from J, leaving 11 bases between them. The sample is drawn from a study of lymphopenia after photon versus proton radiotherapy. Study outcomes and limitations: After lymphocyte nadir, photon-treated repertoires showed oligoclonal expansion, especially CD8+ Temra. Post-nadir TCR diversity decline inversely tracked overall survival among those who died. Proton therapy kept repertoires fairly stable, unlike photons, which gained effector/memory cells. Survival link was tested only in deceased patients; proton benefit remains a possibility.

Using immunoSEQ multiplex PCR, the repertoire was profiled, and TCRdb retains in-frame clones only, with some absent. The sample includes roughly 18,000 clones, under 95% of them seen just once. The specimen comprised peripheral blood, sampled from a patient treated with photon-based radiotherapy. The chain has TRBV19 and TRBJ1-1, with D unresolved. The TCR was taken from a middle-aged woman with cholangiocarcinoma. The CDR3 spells CASSDRMGTEAFF. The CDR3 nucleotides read TGTGCCAGTAGTGACCGCATGGGCACTGAAGCTTTCTTT.